These 8 T cell receptor beta chains were all obtained from the same sample, sequenced in a study of blood T cell repertoires in COVID-19. Repertoires were generated with immunoSEQ multiplex PCR, while TCRdb's copy carries only in-frame clones and drops some. The data hold around 240,000 clones, with over 80% observed a single time. Input material: PBMCs or T cells enriched from blood (not recorded which). These receptors originate from a human donor in a cohort exposed to, infected with or recovered from COVID-19 (not recorded which). The donor label of this sample is uncertain.

The chain has TRBV7-9 and TRBJ2-7; maybe TRBD2 (5 bases). From germline, CDR1 is SEHNR and CDR2 FQNEAQ (reference sequence). Trimming took off 4 bases at V and 5 bases at J, with 15 bases between the two ends. The CDR3 covers 14 residues. CDR3 DNA: TGTGCCAGCAGCTCAAGGGCGGACTCTGACGAGCAGTACTTC. It codes for CASSSRADSDEQYF.

This sequence joins TRBV20-1 and TRBJ2-1; TRBD2 aligns across 10 bases. CDR1 and CDR2 (germline): DFQATT, SNEGSKA (reference sequence). J lost 2 bases, V lost 3 bases, and 7 bases had no gene match. CDR3 length: 16 amino acids. The CDR3 DNA follows: TGCAGTGCTAGTCGAGCGGGGGGGACTCCCTACAATGAGCAGTTCTTC. It is translated as CSASRAGGTPYNEQFF.

This chain connects TRBV6-5 to TRBJ1-4, with 8 nucleotides matching TRBD1. Germline-derived CDR1 and CDR2 are MNHEY and SVGAGI. The length of the CDR3 is 16 residues. The V segment lost 2 bases and the J segment 11 bases; nucleotides outside the gene matches: 13. The CDR3 protein is CASSYAAGGSFGKLFF. CDR3 bases: TGTGCCAGCAGTTACGCGGCAGGGGGCAGTTTCGGGAAACTGTTTTTT.

The table lists this clone with a count of one. This sequence joins TRBV29-1 and TRBJ2-2; D may be TRBD1 or TRBD2 (5 bases each). Germline assignment: CDR1 SQVTM and CDR2 ANQGSEA. V lost 4 bases and J lost 4, with 13 bases in between. The CDR3 is 14 amino acids. The CDR3 coding sequence is TGCAGCGTTGTAGAGGGGCGCGTCACCGGGGAGCTGTTTTTT. Residues: CSVVEGRVTGELFF.

In its sample, this clone was seen once. The chain combines TRBV27 with TRBJ2-3; TRBD2 matches at 12 bases. The CDR3 runs to 16 residues. J gave up 6 bases and V 4 bases, and 8 bases lay outside the gene matches. Per germline, CDR1 MNHEY and CDR2 SMNVEV (reference sequence). The chain's CDR3 is CASSYSSGGGGDTQYF. CDR3 in DNA: TGTGCCAGCAGTTACTCTAGCGGGGGGGGCGGGGATACGCAGTATTTT.

V usage is TRBV23-1 and J usage is TRBJ1-5, with TRBD1 as a possible D gene (5 bases). TRBV23-1 is filed as an ORF, its function uncertain. Trimming removed 2 bases from V and 1 base from J, with 12 bases in between. The length of the CDR3 is 16 residues. CDR3 nucleotides: TGCGCCAGCAGTCAACAGGGCGGACAAAGCAATCAGCCCCAGCATTTT. Translating gives CASSQQGGQSNQPQHF.

J is TRBJ2-5 and V is TRBV2; TRBD2 agrees at 11 bases. Trimming took 5 bases from V and 1 from J; bases not matched to a gene: 9. The length of the CDR3 is 17 residues. Germline V gene sequence: CDR1 SNHLY, CDR2 FYNNEI. Here the CDR3 DNA reads TGTGCCAGCAGTTTTAGCGGGGGGGCGGGTTTCCAAGAGACCCAGTACTTC. Protein: CASSFSGGAGFQETQYF.

CDR3 DNA sequence: TGTGCCAGCACCCCTCGGGGAGGCCATGGCTACACCTTC. Translation: CASTPRGGHGYTF. The V and J genes are TRBV6-2 or TRBV6-3 and TRBJ1-2; D is uncertain. With 7 bases removed from V and 6 bases from J, the gap between germline ends came to 15 bases. This CDR3 region has 13 residues. Germline CDR1 and CDR2: MNHEY and SVGEGT.